The entry that follows covers one T cell receptor beta chain sequence. Its antigen is unknown. The data derive from a study of T cell responses to AZD1222 COVID-19 vaccine. Findings and limits, study-wide: At 160-218 and 743-854, vaccine-associated CD4 TCRs were dominant, and they spanned spike.

Generated by immunoSEQ multiplex PCR, the TCRdb table keeps only in-frame clones and is missing some. The sample has 100,000 to 150,000 clones; less than 95% are singletons. Germline V CDR1 and CDR2: LGHNA, YSLEER. The CDR3 extends over 16 amino acids. V lost 0 bases and J lost 4, with 13 bases in between. The sequencing here drew on peripheral blood, taken on day 0 of AZD1222 vaccination. The genes are TRBV4-3 and TRBJ1-3; D call uncertain. The clonotype comes from an adult in good health. The CDR3 loop is CASSQDSPRSGNTIYF. The CDR3 DNA sequence: TGCGCCAGCAGCCAAGATTCCCCCCGTTCGGGAAACACCATATATTTT.